The next 10 T cell receptor beta chains were all read from a single sample in a study of regulatory T cells in long-lasting Graves disease. The time point is: newly diagnosed GD, antithyroid drugs for less than 3 months. PBMC-derived RNA was used for the TCR library. iRepertoire HTBI primers and Arm-PCR of CDR3 regions built TCR beta libraries. TCRdb called the multiplex PCR reads again in MiXCR, with one record for every CDR3 protein. The sample holds about 350,000 distinct CDR3 sequences, 15% to 20% seen once. This sample also belongs to another study, concerning T cells in Graves' hyperthyroidism and ophthalmopathy.

The material sequenced was peripheral blood mononuclear cells (PBMCs), taken at new diagnosis, from a patient treated with antithyroid drugs. These receptors all come from a woman aged 18 to 35 with Graves disease.

This clonotype was recorded a few times. The genes are TRBV4-1 and TRBJ2-7; no clear D. CDR1 MGHRA and CDR2 YSYEKL come from the germline V gene. The CDR3 sequence is 15 residues long. Trimming took off 0 bases at V and 6 bases at J, with 15 bases between the two ends. The CDR3 loop is CASSQDSPGPCEQYF. The DNA for the CDR3 is TGCGCCAGCAGCCAAGATAGCCCTGGCCCCTGCGAGCAGTACTTC.

The V and J genes are TRBV12-3 or TRBV12-4 and TRBJ2-2; TRBD2 is a possible D gene (5 bases). There are 14 residues in the CDR3. The V and J ends lost 0 bases and 7 bases respectively, with 9 bases between them. The CDR3 DNA sequence: TGTGCCAGCAGTTTAGCGGGAGACCTCGGGGAGCTGTTTTTT. It yields the protein CASSLAGDLGELFF.

This clonotype was seen only once. Being one base from a much bigger clone, this may be a read error. This chain connects TRBV3-1 to TRBJ1-1; tentative D call: TRBD1 (6 bases). The V gene's germline CDR1 is LGHDT and CDR2 YNNKEL (reference sequence). V was trimmed by 10 bases and J by 5 bases, leaving 14 bases between them. The CDR3 sequence is 12 residues long. As DNA, the CDR3 is TGTGCCACCAAAGGGGGGAGGACTGAAGCTTTCTTT. It specifies CATKGGRTEAFF.

About this clonotype itself: This may be a read error, as it is one base from a much larger clone. Without the conserved terminal phenylalanine or tryptophan, this CDR3 likely stems from a read error. The chain couples TRBV6-1 to TRBJ2-7; 10 bases match TRBD2. V was pared by 4 bases and J by 6 bases, with 6 bases of the junction left unmatched. Germline lookup yields CDR1 MNHNS and CDR2 SASEGT. The CDR3 runs 14 residues. DNA for the CDR3: TGTGCCAGCAGTGGAGAGCGGGGGGGCCGCGAGCAGTACCTC. Encoded protein: CASSGERGGREQYL.

This clonotype appeared a few times. The rearrangement links TRBV3-1 to TRBJ1-6; the D is unclear. This CDR3 is 15 amino acids long. Germline loops: CDR1 LGHDT, CDR2 YNNKEL (reference sequence). Trimming pared 1 base from V and 13 bases from J, leaving 17 bases between. The CDR3 spells CASSQGGVRNPPLHF. The CDR3 nucleotides are TGTGCCAGCAGCCAAGGTGGGGTGCGGAATCCCCCCCTCCACTTT.

The sample holds many counts of this clonotype. V is TRBV7-6 and J is TRBJ2-3; no firm D call. Trimming pared 1 base from V and 4 bases from J, leaving 15 bases between. Germline CDR1 and CDR2: SGHVS and FNYEAQ. The CDR3 is 16 amino acids. The CDR3 DNA follows: TGTGCCAGCAGCTTAGAGGTTCGCCGCACCCCAGATACGCAGTATTTT. Translation gives CASSLEVRRTPDTQYF.

V gene TRBV6-4 combines with J gene TRBJ2-2; the D call may be TRBD1 or TRBD2 (5 bases each). From germline, CDR1 is MRHNA and CDR2 SNTAGT. The V and J ends lost 4 bases and 7 bases respectively, with 13 bases between them. The CDR3 totals 14 residues. The CDR3 coding sequence is TGTGCCAGCAGTGTCCGGGGCGCGGACGGGGAGCTGTTTTTT. Protein sequence: CASSVRGADGELFF.

This clonotype was seen ten or more times. This rearrangement joins TRBV12-3 or TRBV12-4 to TRBJ1-4; TRBD1 is a possible D gene (6 bases). The CDR3 spans 16 residues. The V end was cut by 6 bases, the J end by 3 bases, with 17 bases between. The CDR3 here is CASSRDIVIPNEKLFF. The CDR3 DNA reads as TGTGCCAGCAGCCGGGACATCGTAATCCCTAATGAAAAACTGTTTTTT.

There are many counts of this clonotype. The J gene is TRBJ2-5, the V gene TRBV20-1, with 7 bases that match TRBD2. The junction had 4 bases not matched to a gene; V was cut back by 6 bases and J by 3 bases. The CDR3 extends over 12 amino acids. The germline CDR1 and CDR2 sequences are DFQATT and SNEGSKA (reference sequence). In DNA form, the CDR3 reads TGCAGTGCCCAGCGGGGAGAAGAGACCCAGTACTTC. Translation: CSAQRGEETQYF.

This clonotype was seen ten or more times. The rearrangement uses TRBV12-3 or TRBV12-4 and TRBJ1-3; 7 nucleotides match TRBD1. J was trimmed by 3 bases and V by 3 bases; bases with no gene match: 5. CDR3 length equals 15 residues. The CDR3, as DNA: TGTGCCAGCAGTTTTAGACAGGGTGGTGGAAACACCATATATTTT. As protein: CASSFRQGGGNTIYF.